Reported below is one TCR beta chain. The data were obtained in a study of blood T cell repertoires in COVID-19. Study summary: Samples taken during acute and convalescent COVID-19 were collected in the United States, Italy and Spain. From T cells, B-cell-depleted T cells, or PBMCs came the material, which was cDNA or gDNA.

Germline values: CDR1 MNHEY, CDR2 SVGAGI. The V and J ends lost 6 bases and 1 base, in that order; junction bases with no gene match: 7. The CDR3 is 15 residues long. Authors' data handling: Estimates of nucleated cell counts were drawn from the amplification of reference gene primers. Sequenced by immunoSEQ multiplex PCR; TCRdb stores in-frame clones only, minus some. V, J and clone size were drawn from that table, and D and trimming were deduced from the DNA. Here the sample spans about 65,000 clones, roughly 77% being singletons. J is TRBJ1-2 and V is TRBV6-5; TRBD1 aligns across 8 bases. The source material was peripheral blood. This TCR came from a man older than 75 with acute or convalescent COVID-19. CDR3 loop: CASSRDRTHNYGYTF. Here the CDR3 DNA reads TGTGCCAGCAGCCGGGACAGGACCCATAACTATGGCTACACCTTC.